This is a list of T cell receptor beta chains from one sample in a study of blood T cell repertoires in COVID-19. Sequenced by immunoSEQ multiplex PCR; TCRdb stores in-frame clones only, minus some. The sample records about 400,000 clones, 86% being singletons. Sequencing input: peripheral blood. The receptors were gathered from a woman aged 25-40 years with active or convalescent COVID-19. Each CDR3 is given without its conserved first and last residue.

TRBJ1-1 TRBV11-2 ASSAGQTEYRYTEAF
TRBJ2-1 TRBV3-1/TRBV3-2 ASSQERASGKQF
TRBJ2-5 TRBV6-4 ASNRAETQY
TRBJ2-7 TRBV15 ATSRGLAGVYEQY
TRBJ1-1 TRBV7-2 ASSLGTGVGAF
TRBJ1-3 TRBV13 ASSLASGGVRGNTIY
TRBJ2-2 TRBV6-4 ASSEQAGGGPGELF
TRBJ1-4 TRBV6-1 ASSEPAGANEKLF
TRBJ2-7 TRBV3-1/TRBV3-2 ASSQDAGVHEQY
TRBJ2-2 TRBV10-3 AISTGLLTGELF
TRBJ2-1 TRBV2 ASSGTRSVDSYNEQF
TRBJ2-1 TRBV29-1 SVRLAASFYNEQF
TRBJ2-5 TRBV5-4 ASGQSGREETQY
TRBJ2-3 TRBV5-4 ASSLGLTDTQY
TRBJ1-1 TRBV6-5 ASSYSTVNTEAF
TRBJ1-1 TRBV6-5 ASSTPTQGVAEAF
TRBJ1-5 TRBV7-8 ASSSPGQGTGRSNQPQH
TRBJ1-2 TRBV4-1 ASSPTLPGGNGYT
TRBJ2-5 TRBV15 ATSRGSGGLETQY
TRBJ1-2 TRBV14 ASSQVDWDRGDTNYGYT
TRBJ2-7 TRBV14 ASSQNRVYEQY
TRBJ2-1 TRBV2 ASSEALYPSVGVQF
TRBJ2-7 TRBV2 ASRETSGILGEQY
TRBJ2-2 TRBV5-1 ASSLARPAGELF
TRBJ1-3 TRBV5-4 ASSINGQGAFGNTIY
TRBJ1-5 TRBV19 ATNRGSNQPQH
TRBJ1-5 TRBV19 ASSMVGAGQPQH
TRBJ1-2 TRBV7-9 ASSRPGGGINYGYT
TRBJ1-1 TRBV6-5 ASNRDRYEAF
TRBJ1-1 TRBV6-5 ASSYSGQGLAEAF
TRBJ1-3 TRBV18 ASSPGTFGNTIY
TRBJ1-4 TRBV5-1 ASSTRQGAGEKLF
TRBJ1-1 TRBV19 ASSNTGRWTEAF
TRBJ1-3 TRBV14 ASSLAPGQGGTAGNTIY
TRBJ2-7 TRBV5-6 ASSPHPGGEQY
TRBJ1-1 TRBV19 ASSIGAGTNTEAF
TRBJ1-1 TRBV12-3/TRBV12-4 ASSIRGEAF
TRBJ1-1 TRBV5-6 ASSLQMNTEAF
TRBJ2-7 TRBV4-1 ASSQEAGGGYEQY
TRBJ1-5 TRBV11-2 ASSWDRVGNQPQH
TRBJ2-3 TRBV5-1 ASSYAGLITDTQY
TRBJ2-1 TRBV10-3 AIRPGTGRNEQF
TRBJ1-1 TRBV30 AWGSEATEAF
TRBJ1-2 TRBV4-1 ASSQDGQGDYGYT
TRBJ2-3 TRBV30 AWAQPLGLAGRLDTQY
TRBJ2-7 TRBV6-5 ASRRTGGLSEQY
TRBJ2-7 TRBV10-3 AISATGGTGEQY
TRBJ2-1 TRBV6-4 ASSDGGTSGEIGYNEQF
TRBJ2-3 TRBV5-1 ASSLVAGTDTQY
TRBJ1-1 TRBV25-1 ASSELGTGLTEAF
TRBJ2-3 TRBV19 ASSISPTSTDTQY
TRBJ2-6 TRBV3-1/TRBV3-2 ASSPDGGGTGANVLT
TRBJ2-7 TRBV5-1 ASSKTSGGDYEQY
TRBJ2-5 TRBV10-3 AISGSPSSPQETQY
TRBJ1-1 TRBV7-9 ASSLVEGNTEAF